These 30 T cell receptor beta chains were sequenced from one sample in a study of radiotherapy plus CTLA-4 blockade in lung cancer. Profiling relied on immunoSEQ multiplex PCR, and the TCRdb table lists in-frame clones only, not all of them. The top ten hold about 18% of the sample, which has approximately 45,000 clones, 63% seen once. Here the sequenced sample was peripheral blood, taken from a patient treated with radiotherapy plus ipilimumab. These receptors were obtained from a human donor with non-small cell lung cancer who had a partial response to radiotherapy plus ipilimumab.

The genes are TRBV6-6 and TRBJ2-2; the D is unclear. The CDR3 extends over 16 amino acids. V lost 4 bases and J lost 5, with 17 bases in between. Germline V gives CDR1 MNHNY, CDR2 SVGAGI (reference sequence). In DNA, the CDR3 is TGTGCCAGCAGTTCCGACTCCGGAGCCTATACCGGGGAGCTGTTTTTT. The encoded protein is CASSSDSGAYTGELFF.

V gene TRBV18 combines with J gene TRBJ1-2; the D gene is possibly TRBD1 (6 bases). Trimming stripped 2 bases from V and 6 bases from J, with 13 bases between. The CDR3 is made up of 14 amino acids. From germline, CDR1 is KGHSH and CDR2 LQKENI. CDR3 bases: TGTGCCAGCTCACCATCAGGGGCTTTGAATGGCTACACCTTC. Translating gives CASSPSGALNGYTF.

The J gene is TRBJ2-3, the V gene TRBV19; 8 bases are shared with TRBD1. Unmatched junction bases numbered 6, after V lost 5 bases and J lost 2 bases. CDR3 size: 15 residues. Looked up from germline, CDR1 is LNHDA and CDR2 is SQIVND (reference sequence). The CDR3 region is CASSLRQGSTDTQYF. CDR3 coding DNA: TGTGCCAGTAGTCTTCGACAGGGGTCCACAGATACGCAGTATTTT.

The CDR3 region is CASSFDRGWNEQFF. CDR3 in DNA: TGTGCCAGCAGCTTTGACAGGGGGTGGAATGAGCAGTTCTTC. The V gene is TRBV9, the J gene TRBJ2-1, with 9 bases identical to TRBD1. CDR1 is SGDLS, CDR2 YYNGEE, per germline. Unmatched junction bases numbered 6, after V lost 4 bases and J lost 7 bases. This CDR3 is 14 amino acids long.

V gene TRBV15 combines with J gene TRBJ1-4; tentative D call: TRBD1 (5 bases). The germline V gene has CDR1 LNHNV and CDR2 YYDKDF (reference sequence). Deletions cut 0 bases from V and 4 bases from J, with 12 bases between. CDR3 size: 16 residues. The CDR3 reads CATSRDLTVNNEKLFF. CDR3 nucleotide sequence: TGTGCCACCAGCAGAGATCTGACAGTGAATAATGAAAAACTGTTTTTT.

The J gene is TRBJ1-5, the V gene TRBV19, with TRBD1 matching over 9 bases. The CDR3 loop spans 14 amino acids. Germline V lookup: CDR1 LNHDA, CDR2 SQIVND (reference sequence). After removal of 4 bases from V and 11 bases from J, the junction contained 9 bases not matched to a gene. The CDR3 sequence is CASSSRDRARAQHF. The CDR3, as DNA: TGTGCCAGTAGTAGCCGGGACAGGGCTAGGGCCCAGCATTTT.

The sample holds a few counts of this clone. This sequence joins TRBV6-5 and TRBJ2-3; 14 bases match TRBD2. Germline V gene sequence: CDR1 MNHEY, CDR2 SVGAGI. V was clipped by 8 bases and J by 4 bases; unmatched bases: 5. The length of the CDR3 is 15 residues. The CDR3 reads CASGGLAGEPDTQYF. The DNA of the CDR3 is TGTGCCAGCGGGGGACTAGCGGGGGAACCAGATACGCAGTATTTT.

The CDR3 DNA reads as TGTGCCACCAGCAGAGGGACAGGGGGCATTTGGATCACTGAAGCTTTCTTT. Protein product: CATSRGTGGIWITEAFF. This rearrangement joins TRBV15 to TRBJ1-1; TRBD1 aligns across 11 bases. Trimming at V came to 1 base and at J to 4 bases, leaving 8 bases not matched to a gene. This CDR3 has 17 residues. Germline lookup yields CDR1 LNHNV and CDR2 YYDKDF (reference sequence).

This clone was observed many times. The V gene is TRBV10-1, the J gene TRBJ2-1, with 7 nucleotides matching TRBD2. This CDR3 comprises 13 residues. Germline V gene sequence: CDR1 WNHNN, CDR2 SYGVQD (reference sequence). The V and J ends lost 8 bases and 2 bases, in that order; junction bases with no gene match: 3. The CDR3 DNA sequence: TGCGCCAGCTCTAGCGGCGCCTACAATGAGCAGTTCTTC. This sequence encodes CASSSGAYNEQFF.

V is TRBV5-6 and J is TRBJ2-1; D possibly corresponds to TRBD2 (5 bases). The V end was cut by 2 bases, the J end by 0 bases, with 15 bases between. Germline CDR1 reads SGHDT; CDR2 reads YYEEEE. The CDR3 loop spans 17 amino acids. This CDR3 reads CASSFETPGSSYNEQFF. CDR3 coding DNA: TGTGCCAGCAGCTTCGAGACTCCGGGGAGCTCCTACAATGAGCAGTTCTTC. The whole variable domain, remainder taken from reference TRBV5-6 and TRBJ2-1, is DAGVTQSPTHLIKTRGQQVTLRCSPKSGHDTVSWYQQALGQGPQFIFQYYEEEERQRGNFPDRFSGHQFPNYSSELNVNALLLGDSALYLCASSFETPGSSYNEQFFGPGTRLTVL.

This clone showed up just a few times. The chain carries TRBV5-4 and TRBJ2-7; TRBD2 agrees at 12 bases. V was pared by 3 bases and J by 5 bases, with 3 bases of the junction left unmatched. This CDR3 region has 14 residues. Per germline, CDR1 SGHNT and CDR2 YYREEE (reference sequence). The CDR3 reads CASSSRLAGDEQYF. The DNA of the CDR3 is TGTGCCAGCAGCTCTCGACTAGCGGGAGACGAGCAGTACTTC.

This clone occurred once. The DNA for the CDR3 is TGTGCCAGCAGCCGTACCGGGGTGTCAGATACGCAGTATTTT. Its translation is CASSRTGVSDTQYF. The chain has TRBV7-2 and TRBJ2-3; D perhaps matches TRBD2 (5 bases). This CDR3 has 14 residues. The ends were cut back, 5 bases at V and 4 bases at J, with 13 bases in the middle. Germline V lookup: CDR1 SGHTA, CDR2 FQGNSA.

The chain carries TRBV2 and TRBJ1-5, with D possibly being TRBD1 (6 bases). The ends were cut back, 1 base at V and 3 bases at J, with 7 bases in the middle. Looked up from germline, CDR1 is SNHLY and CDR2 is FYNNEI. This CDR3 region has 14 residues. This CDR3 reads CASSEGTDNQPQHF. For the CDR3, the DNA is TGTGCCAGCAGTGAAGGGACAGACAATCAGCCCCAGCATTTT.

The J gene is TRBJ1-2, the V gene TRBV29-1; the match to TRBD1 covers 7 bases. V shed 8 bases and J 0 bases; nucleotides not matched to a gene: 3. The germline CDR1 and CDR2 sequences are SQVTM and ANQGSEA. This CDR3 has 12 amino acids. The CDR3 spells CSSGQANYGYTF. DNA for the CDR3: TGCAGCTCCGGACAGGCTAACTATGGCTACACCTTC.

V and J are TRBV2 and TRBJ1-1; no definite D call. CDR3 size: 12 residues. Germline V gene sequence: CDR1 SNHLY, CDR2 FYNNEI. V was clipped by 4 bases and J by 3 bases, with 6 bases between them. The CDR3 is CASSVQYTEAFF. CDR3 nucleotides: TGTGCCAGCAGTGTGCAGTACACTGAAGCTTTCTTT. Complete variable domain (other parts from reference TRBV2 and TRBJ1-1): EPEVTQTPSHQVTQMGQEVILRCVPISNHLYFYWYRQILGQKVEFLVSFYNNEISEKSEIFDDQFSVERPDGSNFTLKIRSTKLEDSAMYFCASSVQYTEAFFGQGTRLTVV.

This rearrangement joins TRBV9 to TRBJ1-2; 7 bases fit TRBD1. J gave up 3 bases and V 3 bases, and 2 bases lay outside the gene matches. The CDR3 spans 13 residues. CDR1 is SGDLS, CDR2 YYNGEE, per germline. This CDR3 is CASSGQGHYGYTF. Written as DNA, the CDR3 is TGTGCCAGCAGCGGACAGGGTCACTATGGCTACACCTTC.

This clone showed up just a few times. The chain has TRBV7-9 and TRBJ1-1; a weak D match, TRBD1 (6 bases). Trimming shortened V by 7 bases and J by 0 bases, and 21 bases separated the two germline ends. CDR3 length equals 17 residues. The germline gives CDR1 SEHNR, CDR2 FQNEAQ (reference sequence). CDR3 DNA: TGTGCCAGCAACCCCCCTGGGAGGGGGAACATGAACACTGAAGCTTTCTTT. Translation: CASNPPGRGNMNTEAFF.

This chain joins TRBV18 and TRBJ2-7; TRBD1 matches 9 bases. The CDR3 extends over 15 amino acids. Germline CDR1 and CDR2: KGHSH and LQKENI. V lost 5 bases, J lost 6 bases, and 11 bases stayed unmatched. The CDR3 nucleotides are TGTGCCAGCTCAACAACGGGACAGGGAACGGGCGAGCAGTACTTC. It specifies CASSTTGQGTGEQYF. The full variable domain, completed using reference TRBV18 and TRBJ2-7, is NAGVMQNPRHLVRRRGQEARLRCSPMKGHSHVYWYRQLPEEGLKFMVYLQKENIIDESGMPKERFSAEFPKEGPSILRIQQVVRGDSAAYFCASSTTGQGTGEQYFGPGTRLTVT.

This rearrangement joins TRBV4-1 to TRBJ1-1; 7 bases agree with TRBD1. The CDR3 has 15 residues. Germline V CDR1 and CDR2: MGHRA, YSYEKL. The junction had 6 bases not matched to a gene; V was cut back by 4 bases and J by 1 base. As DNA, the CDR3 is TGCGCCAGCAGCCTTTCCGGGACAGAGAACACTGAAGCTTTCTTT. Amino acid sequence: CASSLSGTENTEAFF.

This chain uses TRBV5-1 with TRBJ2-7; D is perhaps TRBD2 (5 bases). Germline CDR1 SGHRS, CDR2 YFSETQ. There are 16 residues in the CDR3. V shed 4 bases and J shed 0 bases, with 17 bases lying between them. The CDR3 nucleotides are TGCGCCAGCAGCCCGCAGGCTCGGGGAGTCTCCTACGAGCAGTACTTC. It translates to CASSPQARGVSYEQYF.

The chain recombines TRBV5-6 with TRBJ1-2, with 8 bases identical to TRBD1. The germline gives CDR1 SGHDT, CDR2 YYEEEE. The J segment lost 2 bases and the V segment lost 4 bases, leaving 10 bases of the junction unmatched. This CDR3 comprises 16 residues. In nucleotides, the CDR3 is TGTGCCAGCAGCCCTACCTACAGGGGGATGAACTATGGCTACACCTTC. It translates to CASSPTYRGMNYGYTF.

As to this clone: A read error is possible here, since a much larger clone lies one base away. Additional DNA sequences in this sample encode the identical CDR3. The chain links TRBV6-1 to TRBJ1-6; TRBD1 might be the D (5 bases). Germline CDR1 and CDR2: MNHNS and SASEGT. This CDR3 comprises 14 residues. The CDR3 sequence is CASSAGPYNSPLHF. The CDR3 DNA is TGTGCCAGCAGTGCAGGGCCCTATAATTCCCCCCTCCACTTT.

This chain connects TRBV6-1 to TRBJ2-7; the D is unclear. Per germline, CDR1 MNHNS and CDR2 SASEGT. V was shortened by 5 bases and J by 0 bases, with 11 bases between the two germline ends. This CDR3 contains 14 residues. The CDR3 nucleotides are TGTGCCAGCAGTCAAACAGCCAACTCCTACGAGCAGTACTTC. Encoded protein: CASSQTANSYEQYF.

This chain uses TRBV7-8 with TRBJ2-5; D perhaps matches TRBD1 (5 bases). The end of the DNA is better explained by TRBJ2-7, so the J call may be wrong. The CDR3 runs to 13 residues. The germline V gene has CDR1 SGHVS and CDR2 FQNEAQ. CDR3 sequence: CASSLNQGYEQYF. CDR3 DNA sequence: TGTGCCAGCAGCTTAAACCAGGGCTACGAGCAGTACTTC.

The chain links TRBV28 to TRBJ1-5, with D uncertain. The CDR3 spans 15 residues. Trimming cost V 1 base and J 2 bases, with 9 bases left between them. From germline, CDR1 is MDHEN and CDR2 SYDVKM. The CDR3 region is CASSLSGAGNQPQHF. The CDR3 DNA reads as TGTGCCAGCAGTTTATCTGGTGCAGGCAATCAGCCCCAGCATTTT. The whole variable domain, filled in from reference TRBV28 and TRBJ1-5, reads DVKVTQSSRYLVKRTGEKVFLECVQDMDHENMFWYRQDPGLGLRLIYFSYDVKMKEKGDIPEGYSVSREKKERFSLILESASTNQTSMYLCASSLSGAGNQPQHFGDGTRLSIL.

This clone is labeled medium-sized. The V gene is TRBV29-1, the J gene TRBJ2-6; D might be TRBD1 (5 bases). The germline V and J ends were trimmed by 7 bases and 0 bases, with 13 bases remaining between them. Germline values: CDR1 SQVTM, CDR2 ANQGSEA. CDR3 length: 15 residues. CDR3 region: CSASGSGSGANVLTF. CDR3 nucleotides: TGCAGCGCATCAGGGTCAGGCTCTGGGGCCAACGTCCTGACTTTC.

This clone has just one count. The chain joins TRBV7-9 to TRBJ2-3; 7 nucleotides align to TRBD2. The CDR3 contains 16 residues. The germline V gene encodes CDR1 SEHNR and CDR2 FQNEAQ (reference sequence). The V gene end was trimmed by 5 bases and the J gene end by 4 bases; junction bases not matched to a gene: 12. CDR3 DNA sequence: TGTGCCAGCAGCGGACCTGGGGGGGTAAGGTCAGATACGCAGTATTTT. Translating it yields CASSGPGGVRSDTQYF.

This chain uses TRBV7-9 with TRBJ1-5; D not certain. The CDR3 totals 13 residues. With 3 bases removed from V and 4 bases from J, the gap between germline ends came to 7 bases. Germline-derived CDR1 and CDR2 are SEHNR and FQNEAQ (reference sequence). The CDR3 loop is CASSFGVNQPQHF. The CDR3 coding sequence is TGTGCCAGCAGCTTCGGGGTAAATCAGCCCCAGCATTTT.

This clone was counted between two and nine times. The chain uses TRBV6-1 and TRBJ2-7; tentative D call: TRBD2 (5 bases). Looked up from germline, CDR1 is MNHNS and CDR2 is SASEGT. The V end was cut by 6 bases, the J end by 4 bases, with 7 bases between. This CDR3 is built from 11 residues. In DNA form, the CDR3 reads TGTGCCAGCAGGGACTTGTACGAGCAGTACTTC. It encodes CASRDLYEQYF.

This sequence joins TRBV5-6 and TRBJ1-4, with no clear D. Germline CDR1 and CDR2: SGHDT and YYEEEE. Trimming pared 4 bases from V and 3 bases from J, leaving 16 bases between. The CDR3 extends over 16 amino acids. The DNA of the CDR3 is TGTGCCAGCAGCCGCGTCGAAAGCCTCTCTAATGAAAAACTGTTTTTT. It translates to CASSRVESLSNEKLFF.